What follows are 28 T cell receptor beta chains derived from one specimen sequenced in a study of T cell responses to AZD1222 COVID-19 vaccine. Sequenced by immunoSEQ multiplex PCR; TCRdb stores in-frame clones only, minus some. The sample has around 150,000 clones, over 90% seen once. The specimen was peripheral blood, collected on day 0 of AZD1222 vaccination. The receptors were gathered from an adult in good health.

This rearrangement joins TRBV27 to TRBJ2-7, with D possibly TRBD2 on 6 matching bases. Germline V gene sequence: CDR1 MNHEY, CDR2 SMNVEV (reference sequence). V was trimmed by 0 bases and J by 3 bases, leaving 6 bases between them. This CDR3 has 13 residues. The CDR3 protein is CASSLSGLYEQYF. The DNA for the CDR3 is TGTGCCAGCAGTTTATCGGGACTCTACGAGCAGTACTTC.

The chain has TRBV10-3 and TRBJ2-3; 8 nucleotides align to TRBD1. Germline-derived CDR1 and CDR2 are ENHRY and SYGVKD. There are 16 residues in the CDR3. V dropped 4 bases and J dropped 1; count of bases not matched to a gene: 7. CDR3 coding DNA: TGTGCCATCAGTGGGGAACGGGACAGGCGCACAGATACGCAGTATTTT. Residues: CAISGERDRRTDTQYF.

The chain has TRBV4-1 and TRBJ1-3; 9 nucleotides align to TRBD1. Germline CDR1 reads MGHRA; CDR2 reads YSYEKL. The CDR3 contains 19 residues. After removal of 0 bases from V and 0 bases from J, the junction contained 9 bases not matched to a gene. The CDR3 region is CASSQESGGTGSSGNTIYF. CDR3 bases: TGCGCCAGCAGCCAAGAGAGCGGCGGGACAGGGAGCTCTGGAAACACCATATATTTT.

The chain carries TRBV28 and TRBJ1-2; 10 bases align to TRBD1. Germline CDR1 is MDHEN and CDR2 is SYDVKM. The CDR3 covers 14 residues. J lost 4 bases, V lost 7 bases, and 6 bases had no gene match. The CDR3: CASTLGTGVYGYTF. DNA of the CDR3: TGTGCCAGCACCCTGGGGACAGGGGTCTATGGCTACACCTTC.

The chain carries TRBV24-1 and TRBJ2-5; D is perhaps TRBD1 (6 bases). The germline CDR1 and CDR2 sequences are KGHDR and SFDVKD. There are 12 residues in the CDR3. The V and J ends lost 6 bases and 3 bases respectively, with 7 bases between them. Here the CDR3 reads CATSSGEETQYF. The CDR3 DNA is TGTGCCACCAGTTCAGGGGAAGAGACCCAGTACTTC.

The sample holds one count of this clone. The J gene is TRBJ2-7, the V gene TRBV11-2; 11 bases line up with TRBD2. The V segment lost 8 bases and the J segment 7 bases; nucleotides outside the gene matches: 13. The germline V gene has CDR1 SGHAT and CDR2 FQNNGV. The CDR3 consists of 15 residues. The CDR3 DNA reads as TGTGCCAGCGCCCAAGGCTTCCGACTAGCGGGGGAGCAGTACTTC. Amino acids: CASAQGFRLAGEQYF.

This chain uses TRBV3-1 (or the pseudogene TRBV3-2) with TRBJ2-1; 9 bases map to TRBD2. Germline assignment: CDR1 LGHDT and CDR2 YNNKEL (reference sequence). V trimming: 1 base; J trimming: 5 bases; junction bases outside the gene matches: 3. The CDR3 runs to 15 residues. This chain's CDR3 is CASSQGTSDDNEQFF. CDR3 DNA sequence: TGTGCCAGCAGCCAAGGGACTAGCGACGACAATGAGCAGTTCTTC.

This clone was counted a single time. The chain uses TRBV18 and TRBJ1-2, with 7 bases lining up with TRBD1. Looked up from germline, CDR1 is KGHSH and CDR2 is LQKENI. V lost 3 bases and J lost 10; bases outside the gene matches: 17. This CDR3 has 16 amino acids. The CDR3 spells CASSPGSPQGSPTYTF. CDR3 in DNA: TGTGCCAGCTCACCGGGTTCTCCACAGGGGAGTCCTACCTACACCTTC.

CDR3: CAWSTPEQPGLAGVVAETQYF. Here the CDR3 DNA reads TGTGCCTGGAGTACACCCGAACAACCGGGACTAGCGGGAGTCGTGGCAGAGACCCAGTACTTC. The chain is built from TRBV30 and TRBJ2-5; TRBD2 aligns across 14 bases. After removal of 2 bases from V and 4 bases from J, the junction contained 21 bases not matched to a gene. The CDR3 is 21 amino acids. CDR1 and CDR2 from the germline V gene are GTSNPN and SVGIG (reference sequence).

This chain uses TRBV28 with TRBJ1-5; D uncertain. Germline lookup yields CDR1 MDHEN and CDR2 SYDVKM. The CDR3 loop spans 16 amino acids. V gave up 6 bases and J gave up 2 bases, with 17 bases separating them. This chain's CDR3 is CASSHAGVRGNQPQHF. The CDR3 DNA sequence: TGTGCCAGCAGCCACGCCGGGGTCCGGGGCAATCAGCCCCAGCATTTT.

CDR3 nucleotide sequence: TGCGCCAGCAGCCGGGACAGAGATAATGAGGAACTGTTTTTT. This codes for CASSRDRDNEELFF. The V gene is TRBV10-1, the J gene TRBJ1-4; 7 bases match TRBD1. The germline gives CDR1 WNHNN, CDR2 SYGVQD (reference sequence). CDR3 length equals 14 residues. Losses at the gene ends were 6 bases for V and 12 bases for J; bases not matched to a gene: 13.

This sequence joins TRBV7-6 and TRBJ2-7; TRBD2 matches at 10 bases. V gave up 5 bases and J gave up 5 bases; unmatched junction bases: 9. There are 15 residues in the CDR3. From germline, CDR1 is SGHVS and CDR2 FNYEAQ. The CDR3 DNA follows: TGTGCCAGCAGCCCCTATCCCAGCGGGGGGGACGAGCAGTACTTC. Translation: CASSPYPSGGDEQYF. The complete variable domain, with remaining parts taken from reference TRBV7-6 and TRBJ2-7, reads GAGVSQSPRYKVTKRGQDVALRCDPISGHVSLYWYRQALGQGPEFLTYFNYEAQQDKSGLPNDRFSAERPEGSISTLTIQRTEQRDSAMYRCASSPYPSGGDEQYFGPGTRLTVT.

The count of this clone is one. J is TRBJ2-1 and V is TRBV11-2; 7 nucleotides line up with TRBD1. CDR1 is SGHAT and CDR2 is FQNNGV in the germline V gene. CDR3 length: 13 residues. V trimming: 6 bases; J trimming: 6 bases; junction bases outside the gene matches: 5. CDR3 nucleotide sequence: TGTGCCAGCAGGAGGTCAGGGGGCAATGAGCAGTTCTTC. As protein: CASRRSGGNEQFF.

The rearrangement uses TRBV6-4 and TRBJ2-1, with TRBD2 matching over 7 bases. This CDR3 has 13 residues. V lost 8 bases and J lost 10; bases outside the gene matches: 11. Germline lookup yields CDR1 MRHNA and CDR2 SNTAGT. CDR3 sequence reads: CASSAGTYGEQFF. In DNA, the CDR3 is TGTGCCAGCTCAGCGGGGACTTACGGGGAGCAGTTCTTC.

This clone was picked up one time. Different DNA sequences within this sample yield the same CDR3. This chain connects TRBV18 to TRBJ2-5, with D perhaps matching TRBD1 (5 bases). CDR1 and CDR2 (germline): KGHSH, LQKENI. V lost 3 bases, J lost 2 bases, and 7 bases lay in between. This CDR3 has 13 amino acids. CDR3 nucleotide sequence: TGTGCCAGCTCACCGACAGTGCAAGAGACCCAGTACTTC. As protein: CASSPTVQETQYF.

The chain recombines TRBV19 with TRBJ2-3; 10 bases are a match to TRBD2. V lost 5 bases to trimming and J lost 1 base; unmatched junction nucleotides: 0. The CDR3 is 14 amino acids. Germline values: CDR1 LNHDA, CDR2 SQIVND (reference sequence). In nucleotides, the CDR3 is TGTGCCAGTAGTGGACTAGCGGGCACAGATACGCAGTATTTT. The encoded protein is CASSGLAGTDTQYF. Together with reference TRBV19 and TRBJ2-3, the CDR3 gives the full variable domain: DGGITQSPKYLFRKEGQNVTLSCEQNLNHDAMYWYRQDPGQGLRLIYYSQIVNDFQKGDIAEGYSVSREKKESFPLTVTSAQKNPTAFYLCASSGLAGTDTQYFGPGTRLTVL.

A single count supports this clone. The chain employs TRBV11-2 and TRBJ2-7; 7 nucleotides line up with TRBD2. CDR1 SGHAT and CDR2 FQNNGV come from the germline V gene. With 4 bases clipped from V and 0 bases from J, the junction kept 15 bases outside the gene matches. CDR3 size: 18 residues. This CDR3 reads CASSSRFQFLADSYEQYF. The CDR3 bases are TGTGCCAGCAGCTCACGATTTCAATTTCTAGCGGACTCCTACGAGCAGTACTTC.

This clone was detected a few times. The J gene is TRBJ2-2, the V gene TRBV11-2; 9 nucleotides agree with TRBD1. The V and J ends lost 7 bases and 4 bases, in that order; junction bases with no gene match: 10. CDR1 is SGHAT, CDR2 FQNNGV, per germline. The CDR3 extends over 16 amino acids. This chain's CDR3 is CASITAGTGSTGELFF. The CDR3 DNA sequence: TGTGCCAGCATCACCGCCGGGACAGGGAGCACCGGGGAGCTGTTTTTT.

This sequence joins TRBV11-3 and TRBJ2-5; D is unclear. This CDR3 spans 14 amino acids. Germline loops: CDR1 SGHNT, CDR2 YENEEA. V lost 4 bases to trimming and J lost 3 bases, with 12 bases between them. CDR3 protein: CASSSWGREETQYF. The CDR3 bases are TGTGCCAGCAGCTCGTGGGGAAGGGAAGAGACCCAGTACTTC.

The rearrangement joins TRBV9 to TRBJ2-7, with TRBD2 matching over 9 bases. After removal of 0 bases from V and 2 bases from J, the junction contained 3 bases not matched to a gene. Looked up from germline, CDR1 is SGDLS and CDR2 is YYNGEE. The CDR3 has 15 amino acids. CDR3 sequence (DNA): TGTGCCAGCAGCGTAGGGGCTAGCGGGACCTACGAGCAGTACTTC. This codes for CASSVGASGTYEQYF.

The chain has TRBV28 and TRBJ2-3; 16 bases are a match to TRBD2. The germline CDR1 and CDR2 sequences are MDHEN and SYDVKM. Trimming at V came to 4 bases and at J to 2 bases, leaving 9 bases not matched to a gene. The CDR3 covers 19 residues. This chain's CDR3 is CASSSSGLAGGPYTDTQYF. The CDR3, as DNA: TGTGCCAGCAGTTCCTCGGGACTAGCGGGAGGGCCTTACACAGATACGCAGTATTTT.

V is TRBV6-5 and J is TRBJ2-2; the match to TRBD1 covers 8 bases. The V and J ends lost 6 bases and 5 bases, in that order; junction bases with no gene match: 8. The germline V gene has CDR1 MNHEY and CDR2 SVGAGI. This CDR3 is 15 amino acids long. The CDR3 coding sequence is TGTGCCAGCAGCTCCTCAGGGGGCAGGACCGGGGAGCTGTTTTTT. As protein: CASSSSGGRTGELFF.

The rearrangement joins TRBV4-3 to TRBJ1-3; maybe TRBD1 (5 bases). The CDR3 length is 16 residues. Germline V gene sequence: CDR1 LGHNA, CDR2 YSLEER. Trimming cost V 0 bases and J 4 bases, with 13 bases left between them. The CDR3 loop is CASSQDSSGSGNTIYF. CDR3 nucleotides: TGCGCCAGCAGCCAAGACTCGTCAGGGAGCGGAAACACCATATATTTT.

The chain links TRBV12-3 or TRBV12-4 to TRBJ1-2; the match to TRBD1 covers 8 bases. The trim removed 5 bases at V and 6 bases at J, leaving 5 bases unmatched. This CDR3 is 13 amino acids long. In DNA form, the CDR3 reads TGTGCCAGCAGTCAACAGGGGGGGCATGGCTACACCTTC. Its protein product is CASSQQGGHGYTF.

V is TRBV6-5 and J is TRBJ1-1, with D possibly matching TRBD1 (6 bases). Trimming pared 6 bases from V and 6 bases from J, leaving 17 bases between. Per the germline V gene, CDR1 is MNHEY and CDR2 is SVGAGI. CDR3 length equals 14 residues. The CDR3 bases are TGTGCCAGCAGCCTACTACAGGGAATAGCTGAAGCTTTCTTT. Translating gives CASSLLQGIAEAFF.

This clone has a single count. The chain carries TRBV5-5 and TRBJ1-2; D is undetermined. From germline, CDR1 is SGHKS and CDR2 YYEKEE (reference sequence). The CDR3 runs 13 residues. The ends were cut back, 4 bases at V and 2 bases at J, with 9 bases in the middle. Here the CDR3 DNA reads TGTGCCAGCAGCCCAGACACAAACTATGGCTACACCTTC. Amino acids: CASSPDTNYGYTF.

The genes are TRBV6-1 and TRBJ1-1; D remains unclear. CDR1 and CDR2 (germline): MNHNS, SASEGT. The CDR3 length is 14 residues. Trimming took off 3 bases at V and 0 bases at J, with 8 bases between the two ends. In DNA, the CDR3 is TGTGCCAGCAGTGATAGTGGGTTGAACACTGAAGCTTTCTTT. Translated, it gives CASSDSGLNTEAFF.

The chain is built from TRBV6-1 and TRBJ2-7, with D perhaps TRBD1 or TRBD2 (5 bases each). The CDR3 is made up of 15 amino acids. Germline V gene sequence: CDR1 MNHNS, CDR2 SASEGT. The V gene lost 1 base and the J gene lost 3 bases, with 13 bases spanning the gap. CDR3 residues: CASSEGPTGLYEQYF. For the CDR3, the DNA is TGTGCCAGCAGTGAAGGACCCACGGGGCTCTACGAGCAGTACTTC.